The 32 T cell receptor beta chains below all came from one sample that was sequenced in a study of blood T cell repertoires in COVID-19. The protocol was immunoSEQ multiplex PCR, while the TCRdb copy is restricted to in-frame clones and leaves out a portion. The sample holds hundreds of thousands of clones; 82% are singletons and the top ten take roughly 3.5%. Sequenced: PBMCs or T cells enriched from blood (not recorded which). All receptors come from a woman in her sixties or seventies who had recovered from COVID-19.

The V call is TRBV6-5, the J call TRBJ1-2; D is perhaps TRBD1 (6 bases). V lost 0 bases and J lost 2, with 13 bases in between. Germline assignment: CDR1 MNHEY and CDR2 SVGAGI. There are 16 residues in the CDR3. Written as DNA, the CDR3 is TGTGCCAGCAGTTACTCGATGGCAGGGGCGAACTATGGCTACACCTTC. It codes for CASSYSMAGANYGYTF.

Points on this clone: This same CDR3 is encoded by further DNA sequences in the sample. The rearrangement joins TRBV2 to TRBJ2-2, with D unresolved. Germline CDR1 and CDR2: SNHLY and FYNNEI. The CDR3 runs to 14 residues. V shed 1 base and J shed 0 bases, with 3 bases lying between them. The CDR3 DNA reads TGTGCCAGCAGTGAAGGCGCGAACACCGGGGAGCTGTTTTTT. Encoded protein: CASSEGANTGELFF. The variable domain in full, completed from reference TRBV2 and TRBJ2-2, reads EPEVTQTPSHQVTQMGQEVILRCVPISNHLYFYWYRQILGQKVEFLVSFYNNEISEKSEIFDDQFSVERPDGSNFTLKIRSTKLEDSAMYFCASSEGANTGELFFGEGSRLTVL.

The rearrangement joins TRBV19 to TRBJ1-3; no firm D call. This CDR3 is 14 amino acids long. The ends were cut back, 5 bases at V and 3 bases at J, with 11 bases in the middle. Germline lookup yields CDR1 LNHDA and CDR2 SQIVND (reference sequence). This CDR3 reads CASSPLSGGNTIYF. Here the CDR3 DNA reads TGTGCCAGTAGTCCCCTAAGCGGTGGAAACACCATATATTTT.

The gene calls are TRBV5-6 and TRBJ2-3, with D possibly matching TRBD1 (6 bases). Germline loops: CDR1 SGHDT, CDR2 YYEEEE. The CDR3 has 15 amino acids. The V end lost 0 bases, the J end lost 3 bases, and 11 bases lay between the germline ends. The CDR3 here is CASSLGWGQTDTQYF. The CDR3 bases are TGTGCCAGCAGCTTGGGCTGGGGGCAAACAGATACGCAGTATTTT.

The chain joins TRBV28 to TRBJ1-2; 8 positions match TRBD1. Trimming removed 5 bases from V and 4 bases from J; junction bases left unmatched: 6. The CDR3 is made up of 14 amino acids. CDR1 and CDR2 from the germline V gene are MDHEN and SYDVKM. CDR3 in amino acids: CASSGQGRGYGYTF. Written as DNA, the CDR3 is TGTGCCAGCAGTGGACAGGGAAGGGGCTATGGCTACACCTTC.

This chain's CDR3 is CASSSGLFSGNTIYF. In nucleotides, the CDR3 is TGTGCCAGCAGCTCGGGACTTTTCTCTGGAAACACCATATATTTT. The chain has TRBV5-5 and TRBJ1-3; perhaps TRBD1 as D (5 bases). Trimming cost V 3 bases and J 0 bases, with 10 bases left between them. The CDR3 spans 15 residues. Germline CDR1 reads SGHKS; CDR2 reads YYEKEE (reference sequence).

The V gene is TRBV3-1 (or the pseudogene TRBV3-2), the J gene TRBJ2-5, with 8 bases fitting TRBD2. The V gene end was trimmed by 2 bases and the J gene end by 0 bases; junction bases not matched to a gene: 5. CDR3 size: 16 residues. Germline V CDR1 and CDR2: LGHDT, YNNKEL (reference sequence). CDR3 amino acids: CASSQRTGGYQETQYF. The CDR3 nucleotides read TGTGCCAGCAGCCAAAGAACGGGAGGGTACCAAGAGACCCAGTACTTC.

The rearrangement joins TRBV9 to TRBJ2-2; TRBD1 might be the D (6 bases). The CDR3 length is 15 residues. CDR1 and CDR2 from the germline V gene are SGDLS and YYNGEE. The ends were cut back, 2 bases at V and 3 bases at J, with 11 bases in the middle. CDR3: CASSVTGQDTGELFF. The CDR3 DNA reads TGTGCCAGCAGCGTTACAGGGCAGGACACCGGGGAGCTGTTTTTT.

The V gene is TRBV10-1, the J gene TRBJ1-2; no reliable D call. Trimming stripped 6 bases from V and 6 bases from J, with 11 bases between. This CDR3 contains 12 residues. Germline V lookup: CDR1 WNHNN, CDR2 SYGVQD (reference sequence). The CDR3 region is CASSNDKDGYTF. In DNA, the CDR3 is TGCGCCAGCAGCAACGACAAAGATGGCTACACCTTC.

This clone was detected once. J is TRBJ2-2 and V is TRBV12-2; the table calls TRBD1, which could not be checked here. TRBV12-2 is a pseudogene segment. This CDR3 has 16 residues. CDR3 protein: CASRLVLGPNTGELFF. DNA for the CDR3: TGTGCAAGTCGCTTAGTTTTGGGCCCGAACACCGGGGAGCTGTTTTTT.

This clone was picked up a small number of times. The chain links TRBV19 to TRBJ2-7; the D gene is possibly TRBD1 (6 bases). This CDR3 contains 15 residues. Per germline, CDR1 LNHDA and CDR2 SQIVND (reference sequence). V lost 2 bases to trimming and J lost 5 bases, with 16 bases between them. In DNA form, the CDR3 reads TGTGCCAGTAGTATAACGGCCAGGGACATCGACGAGCAGTACTTC. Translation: CASSITARDIDEQYF.

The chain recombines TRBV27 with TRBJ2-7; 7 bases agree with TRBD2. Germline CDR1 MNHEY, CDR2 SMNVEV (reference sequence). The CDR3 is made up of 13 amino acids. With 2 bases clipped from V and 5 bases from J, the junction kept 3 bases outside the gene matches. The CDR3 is CASSLLRGDEQYF. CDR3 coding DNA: TGTGCCAGCAGTTTACTTCGGGGGGACGAGCAGTACTTC.

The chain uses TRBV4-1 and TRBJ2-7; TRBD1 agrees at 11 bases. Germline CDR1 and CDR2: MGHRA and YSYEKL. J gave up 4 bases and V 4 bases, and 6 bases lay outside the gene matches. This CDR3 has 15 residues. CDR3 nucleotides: TGCGCCAGCAGCCGGGGGACAGGGGGAAAATACGAGCAGTACTTC. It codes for CASSRGTGGKYEQYF.

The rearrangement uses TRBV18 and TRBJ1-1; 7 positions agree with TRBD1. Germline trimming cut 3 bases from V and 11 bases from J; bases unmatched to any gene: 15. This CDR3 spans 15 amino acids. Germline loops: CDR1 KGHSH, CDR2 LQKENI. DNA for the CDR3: TGTGCCAGCTCACCGGGGGACAGTCGAGGGGTTGCGGCTTTCTTT. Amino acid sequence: CASSPGDSRGVAAFF.

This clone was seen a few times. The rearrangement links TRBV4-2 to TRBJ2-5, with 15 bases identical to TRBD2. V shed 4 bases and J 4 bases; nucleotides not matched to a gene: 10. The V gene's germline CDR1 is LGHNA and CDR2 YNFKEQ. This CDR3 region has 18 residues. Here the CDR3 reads CASSLGLAGGRVGETQYF. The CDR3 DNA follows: TGTGCCAGCAGCCTTGGACTAGCGGGGGGGAGGGTCGGAGAGACCCAGTACTTC.

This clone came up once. CDR3 bases: TGCGCCAGCAGCTTGGGGGACATATACTATGGCTACACCTTC. This translates into CASSLGDIYYGYTF. The chain is built from TRBV5-1 and TRBJ1-2; TRBD1 is a possible D gene (6 bases). The CDR3 contains 14 residues. The germline CDR1 and CDR2 sequences are SGHRS and YFSETQ. The ends were cut back, 0 bases at V and 3 bases at J, with 9 bases in the middle. Filled out from reference TRBV5-1 and TRBJ1-2, the complete variable domain reads KAGVTQTPRYLIKTRGQQVTLSCSPISGHRSVSWYQQTPGQGLQFLFEYFSETQRNKGNFPGRFSGRQFSNSRSEMNVSTLELGDSALYLCASSLGDIYYGYTFGSGTRLTVV.

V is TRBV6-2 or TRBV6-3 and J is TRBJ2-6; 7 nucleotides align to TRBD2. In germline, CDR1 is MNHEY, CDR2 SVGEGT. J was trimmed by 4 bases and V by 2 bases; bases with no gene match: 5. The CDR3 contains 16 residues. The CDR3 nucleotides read TGTGCCAGCAGTTACGGGGGGGTCCCCGGGGCCAACGTCCTGACTTTC. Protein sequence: CASSYGGVPGANVLTF.

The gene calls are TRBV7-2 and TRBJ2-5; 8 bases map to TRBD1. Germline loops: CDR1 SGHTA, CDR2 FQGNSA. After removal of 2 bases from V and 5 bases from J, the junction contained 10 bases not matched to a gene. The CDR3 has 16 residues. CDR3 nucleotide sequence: TGTGCCAGCAGCTTACTCGGCAGGGGGCTTGGGGAGACCCAGTACTTC. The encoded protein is CASSLLGRGLGETQYF.

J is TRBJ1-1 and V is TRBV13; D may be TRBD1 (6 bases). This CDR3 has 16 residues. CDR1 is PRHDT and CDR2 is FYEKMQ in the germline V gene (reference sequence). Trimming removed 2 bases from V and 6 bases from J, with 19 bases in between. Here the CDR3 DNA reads TGTGCCAGCAGCTTACGGGGGGCGCAGAAGGTCGCTGAAGCTTTCTTT. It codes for CASSLRGAQKVAEAFF.

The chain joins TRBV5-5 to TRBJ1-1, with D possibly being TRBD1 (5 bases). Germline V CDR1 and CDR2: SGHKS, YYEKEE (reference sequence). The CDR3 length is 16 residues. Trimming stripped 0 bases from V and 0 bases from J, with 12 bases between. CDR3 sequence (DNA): TGTGCCAGCAGCTTGGTGGGGGGGAAACTGAACACTGAAGCTTTCTTT. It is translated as CASSLVGGKLNTEAFF.

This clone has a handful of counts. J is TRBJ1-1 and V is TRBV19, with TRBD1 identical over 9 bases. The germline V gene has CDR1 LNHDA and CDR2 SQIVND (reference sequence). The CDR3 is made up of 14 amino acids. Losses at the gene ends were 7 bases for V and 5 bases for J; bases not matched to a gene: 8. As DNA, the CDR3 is TGTGCCAGTAAAACCCCGGGACAGGGAACTGAAGCTTTCTTT. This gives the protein CASKTPGQGTEAFF. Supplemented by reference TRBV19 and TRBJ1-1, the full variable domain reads DGGITQSPKYLFRKEGQNVTLSCEQNLNHDAMYWYRQDPGQGLRLIYYSQIVNDFQKGDIAEGYSVSREKKESFPLTVTSAQKNPTAFYLCASKTPGQGTEAFFGQGTRLTVV.

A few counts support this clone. The CDR3 DNA is TGTGCCAGCAGCTTGCCTCGGGGGGAACAAGCTTTCTTT. It is translated as CASSLPRGEQAFF. This sequence joins TRBV5-4 and TRBJ1-1; the D gene is possibly TRBD1 (5 bases). The V and J ends lost 1 base and 9 bases respectively, with 13 bases between them. The CDR3 sequence is 13 residues long. Germline V gene lookup returns CDR1 SGHNT and CDR2 YYREEE (reference sequence).

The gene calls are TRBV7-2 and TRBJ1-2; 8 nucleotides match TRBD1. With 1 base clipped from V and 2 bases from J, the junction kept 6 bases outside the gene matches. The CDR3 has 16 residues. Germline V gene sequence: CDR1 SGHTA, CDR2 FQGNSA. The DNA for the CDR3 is TGTGCCAGCAGCTTAGGGGGGACAGGAGGAAACTATGGCTACACCTTC. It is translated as CASSLGGTGGNYGYTF.

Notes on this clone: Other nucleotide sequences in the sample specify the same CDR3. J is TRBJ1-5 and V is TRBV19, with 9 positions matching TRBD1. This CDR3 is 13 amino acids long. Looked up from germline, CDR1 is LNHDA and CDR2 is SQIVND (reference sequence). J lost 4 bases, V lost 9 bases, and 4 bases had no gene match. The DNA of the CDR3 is TGTGCCAGCTCCGGGACAGGGAATCAGCCCCAGCATTTT. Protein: CASSGTGNQPQHF.

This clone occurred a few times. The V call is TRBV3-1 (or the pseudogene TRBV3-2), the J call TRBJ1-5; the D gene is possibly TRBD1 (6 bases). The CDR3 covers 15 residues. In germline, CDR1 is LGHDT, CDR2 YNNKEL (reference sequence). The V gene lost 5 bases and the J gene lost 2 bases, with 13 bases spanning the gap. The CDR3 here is CASSFRTEGNQPQHF. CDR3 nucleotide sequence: TGTGCCAGCAGCTTTCGGACAGAAGGCAATCAGCCCCAGCATTTT.

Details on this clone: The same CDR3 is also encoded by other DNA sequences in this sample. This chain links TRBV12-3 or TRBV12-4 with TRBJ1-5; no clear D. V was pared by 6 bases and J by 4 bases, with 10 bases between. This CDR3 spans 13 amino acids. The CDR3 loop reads CASSLTGNQPQHF. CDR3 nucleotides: TGTGCCAGCAGCCTGACGGGGAATCAGCCCCAGCATTTT.

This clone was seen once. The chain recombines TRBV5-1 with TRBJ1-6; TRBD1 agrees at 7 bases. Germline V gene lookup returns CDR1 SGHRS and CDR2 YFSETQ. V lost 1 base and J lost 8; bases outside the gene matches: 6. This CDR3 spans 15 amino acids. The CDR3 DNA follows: TGCGCCAGCAGCTTGCAGGCAGGGACAGATTCACCCCTCCACTTT. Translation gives CASSLQAGTDSPLHF.

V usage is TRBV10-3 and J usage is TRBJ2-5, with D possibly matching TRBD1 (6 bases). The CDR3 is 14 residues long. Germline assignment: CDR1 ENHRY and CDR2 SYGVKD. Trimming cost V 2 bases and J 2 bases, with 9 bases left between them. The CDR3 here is CAISEAGEQETQYF. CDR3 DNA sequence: TGTGCCATCAGTGAGGCAGGGGAGCAAGAGACCCAGTACTTC.

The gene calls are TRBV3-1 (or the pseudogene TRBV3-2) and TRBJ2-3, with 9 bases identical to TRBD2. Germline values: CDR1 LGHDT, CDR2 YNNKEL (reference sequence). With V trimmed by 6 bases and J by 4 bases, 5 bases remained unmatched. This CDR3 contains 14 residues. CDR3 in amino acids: CASRPSGIADTQYF. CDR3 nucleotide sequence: TGTGCCAGCAGGCCTAGCGGGATCGCAGATACGCAGTATTTT.

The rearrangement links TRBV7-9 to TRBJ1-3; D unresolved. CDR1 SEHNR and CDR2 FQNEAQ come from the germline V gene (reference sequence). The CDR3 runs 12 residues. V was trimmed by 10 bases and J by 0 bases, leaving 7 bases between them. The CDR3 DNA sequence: TGTGCCATCGCGGGCTCTGGAAACACCATATATTTT. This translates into CAIAGSGNTIYF.

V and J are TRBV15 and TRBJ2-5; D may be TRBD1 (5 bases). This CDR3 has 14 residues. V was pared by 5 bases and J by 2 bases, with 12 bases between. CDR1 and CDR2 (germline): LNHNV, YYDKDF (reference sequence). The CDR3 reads CATSYRLGQETQYF. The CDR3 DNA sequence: TGTGCCACCAGCTACAGGTTGGGGCAAGAGACCCAGTACTTC.

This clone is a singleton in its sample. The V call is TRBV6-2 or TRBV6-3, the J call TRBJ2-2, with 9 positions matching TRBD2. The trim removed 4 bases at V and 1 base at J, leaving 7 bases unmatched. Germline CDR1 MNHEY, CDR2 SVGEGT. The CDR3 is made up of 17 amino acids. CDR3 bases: TGTGCCAGCAGTTCACCGGGACTAGCTGTGAACACCGGGGAGCTGTTTTTT. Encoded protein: CASSSPGLAVNTGELFF.